One and the same sample provided the 16 T cell receptor beta chains below, sequenced in a study of shared clonotypes between healthy human individuals. Using immunoSEQ multiplex PCR, the repertoire was profiled, and TCRdb retains in-frame clones only, with some absent. The sample records roughly 600,000 clones, more than 95% being singletons. CD45RO-negative CD8 cells positively selected for CCR7 made up the naive population, which excluded terminally differentiated effector memory CD45RA+ cells. Sequencing used naive CD8+ T cells sorted from blood. The source of these receptors is a man aged 25-45 years in good health.

The gene calls are TRBV7-6 and TRBJ1-3; the D is unclear. Germline-derived CDR1 and CDR2 are SGHVS and FNYEAQ. The V gene lost 1 base and the J gene lost 0 bases, with 10 bases spanning the gap. This CDR3 region has 16 residues. Here the CDR3 reads CASSLEAEYSGNTIYF. DNA of the CDR3: TGTGCCAGCAGCTTAGAGGCGGAATACTCTGGAAACACCATATATTTT.

The DNA of the CDR3 is TGTGCCACAGGTCTACCGAGCTCCTACAATGAGCAGTTCTTC. It translates to CATGLPSSYNEQFF. V and J are TRBV10-3 and TRBJ2-1; unclear D gene. Per germline, CDR1 ENHRY and CDR2 SYGVKD. This CDR3 is 14 amino acids long. Trimming removed 10 bases at V and 0 bases at J, with 13 bases between.

The chain has TRBV29-1 and TRBJ1-1, with D perhaps matching TRBD1 (5 bases). This CDR3 comprises 13 residues. The germline V gene has CDR1 SQVTM and CDR2 ANQGSEA. Trimming removed 7 bases at V and 1 base at J, with 13 bases between. The DNA of the CDR3 is TGCAGCGCTGCGGAGGGGACGAACACTGAAGCTTTCTTT. This gives the protein CSAAEGTNTEAFF.

V gene TRBV21-1 combines with J gene TRBJ2-1. TRBV21-1 is a pseudogene locus. The CDR3 runs to 20 residues. CDR3 amino acids: CASSKWVRPERTNSYNEQFF. The CDR3 DNA is TGTGCCAGCAGCAAATGGGTCCGCCCGGAAAGGACCAACTCCTACAATGAGCAGTTCTTC.

The V gene is TRBV6-1, the J gene TRBJ2-2; 7 bases align to TRBD2. Germline CDR1 is MNHNS and CDR2 is SASEGT. CDR3 size: 16 residues. V dropped 2 bases and J dropped 4; count of bases not matched to a gene: 7. In DNA form, the CDR3 reads TGTGCCAGCAGTGAATTGCGGGAGTATATCACCGGGGAGCTGTTTTTT. It specifies CASSELREYITGELFF.

The chain uses TRBV30 and TRBJ1-4; TRBD1 aligns across 7 bases. Germline CDR1 is GTSNPN and CDR2 is SVGIG (reference sequence). This CDR3 has 15 residues. The junction had 6 bases not matched to a gene; V was cut back by 1 base and J by 4 bases. CDR3 DNA: TGTGCCTGGAGTGGCAGGGGGGGCTTTAATGAAAAACTGTTTTTT. Its protein is CAWSGRGGFNEKLFF.

The chain recombines TRBV6-1 with TRBJ1-1, with D possibly TRBD1 on 6 matching bases. Trimming stripped 5 bases from V and 0 bases from J, with 10 bases between. CDR1 MNHNS and CDR2 SASEGT come from the germline V gene. This CDR3 is built from 14 residues. The CDR3 reads CASSTGSLNTEAFF. The CDR3 nucleotides are TGTGCCAGCAGTACAGGGTCCCTGAACACTGAAGCTTTCTTT.

The chain uses TRBV19 and TRBJ2-3; possibly TRBD1 or TRBD2 for D (6 bases each). Germline values: CDR1 LNHDA, CDR2 SQIVND (reference sequence). V dropped 9 bases and J dropped 3 bases, with 25 bases sitting between them. This CDR3 comprises 17 residues. CDR3 region: CASHAGDREFYTDTQYF. CDR3 in DNA: TGTGCCAGCCATGCAGGGGACCGGGAGTTCTATACAGATACGCAGTATTTT.

The rearrangement links TRBV14 to TRBJ2-7; D gene uncertain. Germline V gene data show CDR1 as SGHDN and CDR2 as FVKESK. Trimming pared 0 bases from V and 3 bases from J, leaving 3 bases between. The CDR3 has 12 residues. The chain's CDR3 is CASSQENYEQYF. The CDR3, as DNA: TGTGCCAGCAGCCAAGAAAACTACGAGCAGTACTTC.

The V call is TRBV5-4, the J call TRBJ2-7; 8 nucleotides line up with TRBD1. The CDR3 is 14 amino acids. Germline V gene data show CDR1 as SGHNT and CDR2 as YYREEE (reference sequence). Unmatched junction bases numbered 3, after V lost 4 bases and J lost 0 bases. The CDR3 here is CASSHDRGSYEQYF. CDR3 DNA: TGTGCCAGCAGCCACGACAGGGGCTCCTACGAGCAGTACTTC.

The genes are TRBV7-9 and TRBJ2-7; 8 bases agree with TRBD1. The V gene end was trimmed by 2 bases and the J gene end by 3 bases; junction bases not matched to a gene: 6. CDR1 and CDR2 from the germline V gene are SEHNR and FQNEAQ (reference sequence). The CDR3 runs to 15 residues. DNA of the CDR3: TGTGCCAGCAGCTTAAGTCTGGACAGGGTCTACGAGCAGTACTTC. Protein product: CASSLSLDRVYEQYF.

The gene calls are TRBV10-3 and TRBJ2-3; 8 nucleotides match TRBD2. The CDR3 sequence is 17 residues long. CDR1 is ENHRY, CDR2 SYGVKD, per germline. V lost 6 bases and J lost 0; bases outside the gene matches: 11. CDR3 protein: CAISDPGPGGSTDTQYF. The CDR3 bases are TGTGCCATCAGCGACCCCGGGCCGGGAGGGAGCACAGATACGCAGTATTTT.

CDR3 in DNA: TGCAGCGTTTCCCTTAGCGGGACAAACACCGGGGAGCTGTTTTTT. This codes for CSVSLSGTNTGELFF. The chain links TRBV29-1 to TRBJ2-2, with 8 positions matching TRBD2. This CDR3 is 15 amino acids long. Per germline, CDR1 SQVTM and CDR2 ANQGSEA. J gave up 2 bases and V 5 bases, and 7 bases lay outside the gene matches.

The table lists this clone with a count of one. The chain joins TRBV14 to TRBJ2-1; no clear D. The V end lost 1 base, the J end lost 8 bases, and 12 bases lay between the germline ends. The CDR3 has 14 residues. Germline V gene data show CDR1 as SGHDN and CDR2 as FVKESK. CDR3 DNA: TGTGCCAGCAGCCAAGTCGGCAGTCAATATGAGCAGTTCTTC. This encodes CASSQVGSQYEQFF.

V usage is TRBV10-3 and J usage is TRBJ2-1; 11 nucleotides align to TRBD2. Germline CDR1 reads ENHRY; CDR2 reads SYGVKD. V was pared by 11 bases and J by 4 bases, with 13 bases of the junction left unmatched. The length of the CDR3 is 16 residues. The CDR3 coding sequence is TGTGCCTCCCGACTAGCGGGACAGTCAGAGTACAATGAGCAGTTCTTC. It specifies CASRLAGQSEYNEQFF.

The V and J genes are TRBV5-6 and TRBJ2-7; 12 bases are shared with TRBD1. V dropped 2 bases and J dropped 6; count of bases not matched to a gene: 3. The CDR3 contains 14 residues. Germline CDR1 reads SGHDT; CDR2 reads YYEEEE. CDR3 bases: TGTGCCAGCAGCTTTGGGACAGGGGGCGTCGAGCAGTACTTC. This codes for CASSFGTGGVEQYF. Filled out from reference TRBV5-6 and TRBJ2-7, the complete variable domain reads DAGVTQSPTHLIKTRGQQVTLRCSPKSGHDTVSWYQQALGQGPQFIFQYYEEEERQRGNFPDRFSGHQFPNYSSELNVNALLLGDSALYLCASSFGTGGVEQYFGPGTRLTVT.